Presented here are 32 T cell receptor beta chains from one specimen sequenced in a study of regulatory T cells in long-lasting Graves disease. Noted time point: newly diagnosed GD, antithyroid drugs for less than 3 months. There was RNA extracted from PBMCs, and the TCR library was made from it. Arm-PCR of CDR3 regions and iRepertoire HTBI primers were used to build TCR beta libraries. A single record per CDR3 protein comes from TCRdb applying MiXCR to the multiplex PCR reads. The table has about 500,000 distinct CDR3 sequences, around 13% seen once. This sample also belongs to another study, concerning T cells in Graves' hyperthyroidism and ophthalmopathy.

The input for sequencing was peripheral blood mononuclear cells (PBMCs), taken at new diagnosis, from a patient treated with antithyroid drugs. These receptors all come from a woman aged 25 to 39 with Graves disease.

This chain links TRBV5-1 with TRBJ2-3; D is uncertain. V lost 4 bases and J 5 bases, leaving 14 bases between the germline ends. The CDR3 covers 14 residues. The germline CDR1 and CDR2 sequences are SGHRS and YFSETQ. CDR3 nucleotides: TGCGCCAGCAGCCCGGGCCCTGCCCAAGATACGCAGTATTTT. Its protein product is CASSPGPAQDTQYF.

In regard to this clonotype: This could be a read error, since a much larger clone is one nucleotide away. V is TRBV28 and J is TRBJ1-4; D is perhaps TRBD1 (5 bases). The CDR3 contains 14 residues. Germline CDR1 reads MDHEN; CDR2 reads SYDVKM. CDR3 sequence: CTSSPAGRDEKLFF. CDR3 sequence (DNA): TGTACCAGCAGTCCGGCAGGGAGGGACGAAAAACTGTTTTTT.

This clonotype was recorded many times. This chain links TRBV28 with TRBJ1-5; D is possibly TRBD1 (5 bases). Trimming shortened V by 10 bases and J by 5 bases, and 15 bases separated the two germline ends. The CDR3 loop spans 13 amino acids. Germline CDR1 is MDHEN and CDR2 is SYDVKM. DNA of the CDR3: TGTGCCATGCAAGCAGGGCTCGATCAGCCCCAGCATTTT. Amino acid sequence: CAMQAGLDQPQHF.

Ten or more counts support this clonotype. V usage is TRBV12-3 or TRBV12-4 and J usage is TRBJ2-2, with a tentative D call TRBD1 (5 bases). V was clipped by 6 bases and J by 6 bases, with 8 bases between them. This CDR3 region has 12 residues. In nucleotides, the CDR3 is TGTGCCAGCAGCCAAGGGGCCGGGGAGCTGTTTTTT. This codes for CASSQGAGELFF.

This clonotype was detected ten times or more. The genes are TRBV28 and TRBJ2-3, with 9 bases aligning to TRBD2. Germline V gene lookup returns CDR1 MDHEN and CDR2 SYDVKM. The junction had 8 bases not matched to a gene; V was cut back by 5 bases and J by 2 bases. The CDR3 spans 16 residues. DNA for the CDR3: TGTGCCAGCAGTCCCTATAGCGGGAGCGACACAGATACGCAGTATTTT. Its protein is CASSPYSGSDTDTQYF. Full variable domain (missing parts from reference TRBV28 and TRBJ2-3): DVKVTQSSRYLVKRTGEKVFLECVQDMDHENMFWYRQDPGLGLRLIYFSYDVKMKEKGDIPEGYSVSREKKERFSLILESASTNQTSMYLCASSPYSGSDTDTQYFGPGTRLTVL.

This clonotype occurred a few times. The chain joins TRBV30 to TRBJ1-1; 7 nucleotides align to TRBD1. The CDR3 loop spans 13 amino acids. Germline CDR1 reads GTSNPN; CDR2 reads SVGIG (reference sequence). The junction had 6 bases not matched to a gene; V was cut back by 5 bases and J by 3 bases. CDR3 DNA sequence: TGTGCCTGGGAAACAGGGGCCTACACTGAAGCTTTCTTT. As protein: CAWETGAYTEAFF.

This clonotype occurred many times. The chain joins TRBV2 to TRBJ2-7; TRBD1 might be the D (6 bases). Looked up from germline, CDR1 is SNHLY and CDR2 is FYNNEI. The CDR3 is 12 amino acids. V shed 4 bases and J shed 6 bases, with 10 bases lying between them. CDR3: CASSVQGIEQYF. The CDR3 DNA is TGTGCCAGCAGTGTACAGGGAATCGAGCAGTACTTC.

Only a few counts were recorded for this clonotype. The chain links TRBV27 to TRBJ2-6; D is possibly TRBD1 (7 bases). The CDR3 sequence is 17 residues long. Germline V lookup: CDR1 MNHEY, CDR2 SMNVEV (reference sequence). V gave up 0 bases and J gave up 1 base, with 10 bases separating them. CDR3 sequence (DNA): TGTGCCAGCAGTTTATCGGCAGGGGGGTCTGGGGCCAACGTCCTGACTTTC. Amino acid sequence: CASSLSAGGSGANVLTF.

There are many counts of this clonotype. The rearrangement joins TRBV7-9 to TRBJ2-7, with D perhaps TRBD1 (6 bases). The CDR3 runs to 12 residues. In germline, CDR1 is SEHNR, CDR2 FQNEAQ (reference sequence). Trimming left V 6 bases short and J 1 base short, with 7 bases between. The CDR3 here is CASRGQSYEQYF. CDR3 nucleotides: TGTGCCAGCAGAGGACAGTCCTACGAGCAGTACTTC.

This clonotype was picked up a small number of times. The V and J genes are TRBV25-1 and TRBJ2-7, with 7 bases identical to TRBD1. Trimming cost V 7 bases and J 0 bases; bases outside gene matches: 9. Looked up from germline, CDR1 is MGHDK and CDR2 is SYGVNS. CDR3 size: 15 residues. CDR3 sequence (DNA): TGTGCCAGCACCTCGCCCGGGACAGTCTCCTACGAGCAGTACTTC. This sequence encodes CASTSPGTVSYEQYF.

This clonotype was seen at least ten times. The V gene is TRBV6-1, the J gene TRBJ1-4; D may be TRBD1 (6 bases). The CDR3 is 14 amino acids. V was pared by 6 bases and J by 11 bases, with 19 bases between. Germline V CDR1 and CDR2: MNHNS, SASEGT. This chain's CDR3 is CASSPDSRPGKLFF. The CDR3 DNA reads as TGTGCCAGCAGCCCGGACAGTAGGCCGGGGAAACTGTTTTTT.

The chain employs TRBV10-1 and TRBJ2-7, with TRBD1 as a possible D gene (6 bases). This CDR3 region has 13 residues. Germline CDR1 WNHNN, CDR2 SYGVQD (reference sequence). The DNA of the CDR3 is TGCGCCAGCAGTGAGCCGGGACAAACCACGCGTAAAGTC. Protein product: CASSEPGQTTRKV.

Many counts were recorded for this clonotype. This chain connects TRBV20-1 to TRBJ2-7; D may be TRBD1 or TRBD2 (5 bases each). This CDR3 is 15 amino acids long. Germline V gives CDR1 DFQATT, CDR2 SNEGSKA (reference sequence). V lost 0 bases and J 2 bases, leaving 14 bases between the germline ends. CDR3 coding DNA: TGCAGTGCTAGAGATAATTTGGGGGATCCCTACGAGCAGTACTTC. It codes for CSARDNLGDPYEQYF.

In this sample, this clonotype turned up many times. The genes are TRBV2 and TRBJ1-1; D not certain. V was trimmed by 3 bases and J by 1 base, leaving 6 bases between them. The CDR3 contains 13 residues. In germline, CDR1 is SNHLY, CDR2 FYNNEI. The CDR3 spells CASSEVRNTEAFF. The CDR3 DNA follows: TGTGCCAGCAGTGAGGTCCGGAACACTGAAGCTTTCTTT.

In its sample, this clonotype was seen many times. J is TRBJ1-2 and V is TRBV7-9; TRBD1 aligns across 11 bases. V shed 5 bases and J 3 bases; nucleotides not matched to a gene: 8. Germline CDR1 reads SEHNR; CDR2 reads FQNEAQ (reference sequence). The CDR3 is 16 residues long. CDR3 DNA sequence: TGTGCCAGCAGCCCAAGCCGGGACAGGGGGGACTATGGCTACACCTTC. The encoded protein is CASSPSRDRGDYGYTF.

This clonotype was counted ten times or more. This chain joins TRBV6-2 or TRBV6-3 and TRBJ2-1, with 10 nucleotides matching TRBD1. Germline values: CDR1 MNHEY, CDR2 SVGEGT. The CDR3 is 15 amino acids. J lost 6 bases, V lost 2 bases, and 4 bases had no gene match. The CDR3 DNA reads as TGTGCCAGCAGTTACGCGGGACAGGGGATCAATGAGCAGTTCTTC. This sequence encodes CASSYAGQGINEQFF.

This clonotype was seen a few times. The V gene is TRBV6-1, the J gene TRBJ2-4; 14 bases fit TRBD2. Looked up from germline, CDR1 is MNHNS and CDR2 is SASEGT. V was pared by 6 bases and J by 1 base, with 14 bases of the junction left unmatched. The CDR3 is 20 residues long. CDR3 region: CASSATQGLAGDLAKNIQYF. CDR3 nucleotide sequence: TGTGCCAGCAGCGCCACTCAGGGACTAGCGGGAGATCTTGCCAAAAACATTCAGTACTTC.

This chain joins TRBV6-2 or TRBV6-3 and TRBJ2-7; TRBD1 agrees at 10 bases. V lost 6 bases and J lost 5; bases outside the gene matches: 7. CDR3 size: 14 residues. Germline V CDR1 and CDR2: MNHEY, SVGEGT. This chain's CDR3 is CASRTRDRGHEQYF. Written as DNA, the CDR3 is TGTGCCAGCAGGACCCGGGACAGGGGCCACGAGCAGTACTTC.

This chain connects TRBV28 to TRBJ1-5; 7 bases are shared with TRBD1. The CDR3 has 12 amino acids. Looked up from germline, CDR1 is MDHEN and CDR2 is SYDVKM. V lost 7 bases, J lost 7 bases, and 4 bases stayed unmatched. CDR3 bases: TGTGCCAGCATCGCCAGGGGGCAGCCCCAGCATTTT. Its protein is CASIARGQPQHF. The full variable domain, rest sourced from reference TRBV28 and TRBJ1-5, is DVKVTQSSRYLVKRTGEKVFLECVQDMDHENMFWYRQDPGLGLRLIYFSYDVKMKEKGDIPEGYSVSREKKERFSLILESASTNQTSMYLCASIARGQPQHFGDGTRLSIL.

This clonotype came up many times. The chain couples TRBV19 to TRBJ1-1, with D hard to call. Looked up from germline, CDR1 is LNHDA and CDR2 is SQIVND (reference sequence). This CDR3 spans 15 amino acids. V was pared by 10 bases and J by 5 bases, with 23 bases between. CDR3 sequence: CATTPGGWVLTEAFF. The CDR3 nucleotides are TGTGCCACCACTCCCGGTGGGTGGGTTCTAACTGAAGCTTTCTTT.

The chain uses TRBV4-3 and TRBJ1-4; TRBD1 is a possible D gene (5 bases). The CDR3 length is 16 residues. Germline V gives CDR1 LGHNA, CDR2 YSLEER. Trimming removed 0 bases at V and 4 bases at J, with 12 bases between. The chain's CDR3 is CASSQDGAGLNEKLFF. The CDR3 DNA is TGCGCCAGCAGCCAAGATGGGGCAGGCCTTAATGAAAAACTGTTTTTT.

This clonotype was observed many times. This chain links TRBV2 with TRBJ2-1; D might be TRBD2 (6 bases). The V and J ends lost 6 bases and 10 bases respectively, with 13 bases between them. The germline V gene has CDR1 SNHLY and CDR2 FYNNEI. The CDR3 totals 12 residues. The CDR3 nucleotides read TGTGCCAGCAGCGCCTACGGGGGAGAGCAGTTCTTC. This sequence encodes CASSAYGGEQFF.

This clonotype was observed a few times. The chain couples TRBV10-2 to TRBJ1-1; D not resolved. V lost 2 bases, J lost 0 bases, and 10 bases lay in between. The CDR3 loop spans 15 amino acids. Per germline, CDR1 WSHSY and CDR2 SAAADI. CDR3 nucleotide sequence: TGCGCCAGCAGTGAGCATCTGAGACTGAACACTGAAGCTTTCTTT. Translation gives CASSEHLRLNTEAFF.

This clonotype has at least ten counts. The chain employs TRBV7-9 and TRBJ2-1; the D is unclear. This CDR3 is 12 amino acids long. The germline gives CDR1 SEHNR, CDR2 FQNEAQ (reference sequence). V lost 1 base and J 5 bases, leaving 3 bases between the germline ends. This chain's CDR3 is CASSLDDNEQFF. The DNA of the CDR3 is TGTGCCAGCAGCTTAGATGACAATGAGCAGTTCTTC.

The chain joins TRBV6-5 to TRBJ1-1, with a possible D match to TRBD1 (6 bases). Trimming took off 4 bases at V and 9 bases at J, with 12 bases between the two ends. This CDR3 is built from 12 residues. From germline, CDR1 is MNHEY and CDR2 SVGAGI. The CDR3 DNA is TGTGCCAGCAGTTCACAGGGTTCCAAAGCTTTCTTT. It translates to CASSSQGSKAFF.

This clonotype was seen ten or more times. V is TRBV12-3 or TRBV12-4 and J is TRBJ2-1; no definite D call. The CDR3 loop spans 14 amino acids. The V end lost 6 bases, the J end lost 9 bases, and 18 bases lay between the germline ends. CDR3 in DNA: TGTGCCAGCAGAGATTTGGGCAGTCTCGGTGAGCAGTTCTTC. Its protein product is CASRDLGSLGEQFF.

Many counts were recorded for this clonotype. The chain combines TRBV28 with TRBJ2-1; 7 bases are a match to TRBD2. The germline V gene encodes CDR1 MDHEN and CDR2 SYDVKM. There are 14 residues in the CDR3. Unmatched junction bases numbered 7, after V lost 3 bases and J lost 8 bases. CDR3 amino acids: CASSLTSRVHEQFF. DNA of the CDR3: TGTGCCAGCAGTTTGACTAGCAGGGTCCATGAGCAGTTCTTC.

The table lists this clonotype with many counts. V is TRBV19 and J is TRBJ1-1; D is unclear. Trimming left V 5 bases short and J 4 bases short, with 14 bases between. CDR1 is LNHDA, CDR2 SQIVND, per germline (reference sequence). This CDR3 has 14 residues. The CDR3 is CASSWRERGTEAFF. CDR3 coding DNA: TGTGCCAGTAGTTGGAGGGAAAGAGGCACTGAAGCTTTCTTT.

This clonotype was found a few times. J is TRBJ2-5 and V is TRBV6-2 or TRBV6-3; 9 bases are a match to TRBD1. After removal of 4 bases from V and 5 bases from J, the junction contained 14 bases not matched to a gene. The germline V gene has CDR1 MNHEY and CDR2 SVGEGT. The CDR3 runs to 17 residues. CDR3 sequence: CASSSRDREITGETQYF. For the CDR3, the DNA is TGTGCCAGCAGTTCACGGGACAGGGAAATAACGGGGGAGACCCAGTACTTC.

This clonotype occurred many times. The CDR3 region has the DNA TGTGCCAGCAGACCTCTAACCTACAATGAGCAGTTCTTC. Translating it yields CASRPLTYNEQFF. The V gene is TRBV2, the J gene TRBJ2-1; no firm D call. Germline CDR1 is SNHLY and CDR2 is FYNNEI. The CDR3 spans 13 residues. V was cut by 6 bases and J by 2 bases, with 8 bases left in between.

V usage is TRBV9 and J usage is TRBJ1-5, with a tentative D call TRBD1 (6 bases). This CDR3 comprises 15 residues. Trimming removed 3 bases at V and 0 bases at J, with 10 bases between. Germline V gives CDR1 SGDLS, CDR2 YYNGEE. DNA of the CDR3: TGTGCCAGCAGCGAGGGACATCATAGCAATCAGCCCCAGCATTTT. It is translated as CASSEGHHSNQPQHF.

About this clonotype: At one of its ends the junction is not consistent with the germline gene, which may arise from a read error. DNA for the CDR3: TGTGCCGGCAGCCCCCGGACAGCCGGTGGCTACACCTTC. Its protein is CAGSPRTAGGYTF. J is TRBJ1-2 and V is TRBV9; tentatively, D is TRBD1 (6 bases). This CDR3 is 13 amino acids long. In germline, CDR1 is SGDLS, CDR2 YYNGEE.